This TCR beta chain was found in a study of long-term antiretroviral therapy in people with HIV. Amounts of about 0.85-10 million cryopreserved PBMC were held in the samples before DNA extraction. Study-wide findings and caveats: Collection spanned 2004 to 2017; ART regimens may be less effective than current ones. Absence of data on ART adherence, viral resistance or therapy changes was noted. Repertoires looked antigen-experienced, with only a slight naive shift after ART.

Version v3.0 of the immunoSEQ assay ran at survey level. Data came from immunoSEQ multiplex PCR; TCRdb stores just in-frame clones and leaves some out. The sample lists 30,000 to 40,000 clones, more than 60% occurring once. The V gene's germline CDR1 is SGHVS and CDR2 FQNEAQ. Trimming pared 0 bases from V and 5 bases from J, leaving 13 bases between. This CDR3 is built from 15 residues. Of note for this clone: The antigen is not known.

The sample was unsorted PBMCs, taken 2 years after starting antiretroviral therapy. The clonotype originates from a woman between 50 and 59 years old with HIV. The chain carries TRBV7-8 and TRBJ2-5; D is perhaps TRBD2 (7 bases). This chain's CDR3 is CASSLARGAGETQYF. In DNA form, the CDR3 reads TGTGCCAGCAGCTTAGCTCGGGGGGCGGGGGAGACCCAGTACTTC.